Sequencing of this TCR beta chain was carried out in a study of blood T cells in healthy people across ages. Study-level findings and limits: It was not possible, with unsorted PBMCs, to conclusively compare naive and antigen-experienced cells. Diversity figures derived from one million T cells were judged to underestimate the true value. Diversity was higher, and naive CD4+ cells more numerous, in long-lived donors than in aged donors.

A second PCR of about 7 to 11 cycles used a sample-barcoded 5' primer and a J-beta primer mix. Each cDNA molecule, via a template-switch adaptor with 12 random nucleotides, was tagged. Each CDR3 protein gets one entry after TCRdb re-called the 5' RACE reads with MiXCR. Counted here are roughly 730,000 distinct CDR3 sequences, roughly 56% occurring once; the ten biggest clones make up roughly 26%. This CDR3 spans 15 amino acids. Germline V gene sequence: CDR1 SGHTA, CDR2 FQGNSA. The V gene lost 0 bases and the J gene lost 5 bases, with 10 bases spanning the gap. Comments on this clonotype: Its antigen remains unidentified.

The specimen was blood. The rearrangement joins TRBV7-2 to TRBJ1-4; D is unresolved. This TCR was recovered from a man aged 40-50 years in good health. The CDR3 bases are TGTGCCAGCAGCTTAGCGTCAGCCCACAATGAAAAACTGTTTTTT. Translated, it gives CASSLASAHNEKLFF.